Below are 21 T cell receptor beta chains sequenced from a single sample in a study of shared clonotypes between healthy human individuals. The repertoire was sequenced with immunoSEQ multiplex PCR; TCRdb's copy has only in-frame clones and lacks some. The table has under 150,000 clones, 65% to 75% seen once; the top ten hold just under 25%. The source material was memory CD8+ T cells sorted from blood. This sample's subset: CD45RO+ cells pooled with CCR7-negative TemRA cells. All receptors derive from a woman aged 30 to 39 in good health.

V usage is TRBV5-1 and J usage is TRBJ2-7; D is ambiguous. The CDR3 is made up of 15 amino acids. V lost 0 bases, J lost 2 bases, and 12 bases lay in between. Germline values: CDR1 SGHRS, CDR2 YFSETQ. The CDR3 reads CASSLAGRRTYEQYF. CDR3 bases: TGCGCCAGCAGCTTGGCCGGCAGGAGAACCTACGAGCAGTACTTC.

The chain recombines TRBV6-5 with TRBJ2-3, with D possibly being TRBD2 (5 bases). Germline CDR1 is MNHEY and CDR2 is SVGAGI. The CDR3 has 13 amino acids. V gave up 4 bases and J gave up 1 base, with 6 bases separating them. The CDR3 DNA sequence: TGTGCCAGCAGTTTGGAGGGCACAGATACGCAGTATTTT. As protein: CASSLEGTDTQYF.

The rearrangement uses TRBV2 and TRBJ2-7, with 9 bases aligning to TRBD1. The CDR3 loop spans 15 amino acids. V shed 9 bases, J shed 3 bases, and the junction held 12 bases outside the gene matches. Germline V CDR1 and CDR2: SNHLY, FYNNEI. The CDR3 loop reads CASFQVLGQGYEQYF. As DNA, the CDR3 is TGTGCCAGTTTTCAGGTCCTGGGACAGGGCTACGAGCAGTACTTC. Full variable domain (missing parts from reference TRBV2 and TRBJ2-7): EPEVTQTPSHQVTQMGQEVILRCVPISNHLYFYWYRQILGQKVEFLVSFYNNEISEKSEIFDDQFSVERPDGSNFTLKIRSTKLEDSAMYFCASFQVLGQGYEQYFGPGTRLTVT.

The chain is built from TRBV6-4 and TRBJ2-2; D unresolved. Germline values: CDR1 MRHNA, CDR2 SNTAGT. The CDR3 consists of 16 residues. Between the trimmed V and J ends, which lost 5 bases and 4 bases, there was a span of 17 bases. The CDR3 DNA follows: TGTGCCAGCAGTCAAACTCCGGGTCACGGCACCGGGGAGCTGTTTTTT. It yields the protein CASSQTPGHGTGELFF.

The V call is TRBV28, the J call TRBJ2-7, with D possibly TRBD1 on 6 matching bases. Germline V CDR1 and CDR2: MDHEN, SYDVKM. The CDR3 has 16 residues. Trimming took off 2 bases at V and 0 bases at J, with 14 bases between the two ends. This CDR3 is CASSLRGFLSSYEQYF. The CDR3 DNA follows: TGTGCCAGCAGTTTAAGGGGGTTCTTGAGCTCCTACGAGCAGTACTTC.

The CDR3 sequence is CASRALAAKHNEQFF. As DNA, the CDR3 is TGTGCCAGCAGGGCCCTAGCGGCAAAGCACAATGAGCAGTTCTTC. The genes are TRBV27 and TRBJ2-1; 7 bases line up with TRBD2. Looked up from germline, CDR1 is MNHEY and CDR2 is SMNVEV (reference sequence). The CDR3 is 15 residues long. With V trimmed by 6 bases and J by 5 bases, 10 bases remained unmatched.

CDR3 coding DNA: TGTGCCAGTAGTATTTCAGGACAGGGGGCACAGCCCCAGCATTTT. It translates to CASSISGQGAQPQHF. This chain joins TRBV19 and TRBJ1-5, with 11 bases lining up with TRBD1. Germline CDR1 and CDR2: LNHDA and SQIVND (reference sequence). The CDR3 runs 15 residues. The V and J ends lost 3 bases and 7 bases, in that order; junction bases with no gene match: 5.

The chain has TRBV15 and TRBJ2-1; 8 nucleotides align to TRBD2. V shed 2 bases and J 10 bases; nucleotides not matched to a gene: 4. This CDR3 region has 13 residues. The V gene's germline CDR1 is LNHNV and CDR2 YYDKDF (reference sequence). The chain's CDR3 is CATSRSGGLEQFF. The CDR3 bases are TGTGCCACCAGCAGAAGCGGGGGCTTGGAGCAGTTCTTC. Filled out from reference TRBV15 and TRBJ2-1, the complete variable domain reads DAMVIQNPRYQVTQFGKPVTLSCSQTLNHNVMYWYQQKSSQAPKLLFHYYDKDFNNEADTPDNFQSRRPNTSFCFLDIRSPGLGDTAMYLCATSRSGGLEQFFGPGTRLTVL.

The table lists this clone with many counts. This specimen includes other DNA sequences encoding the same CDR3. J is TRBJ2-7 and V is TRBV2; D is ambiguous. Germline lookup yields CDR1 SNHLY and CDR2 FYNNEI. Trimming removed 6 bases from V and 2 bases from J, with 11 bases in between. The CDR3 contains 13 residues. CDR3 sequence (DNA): TGTGCCAGCAGGGCAGGAGAGCCCTACGAGCAGTACTTC. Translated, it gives CASRAGEPYEQYF. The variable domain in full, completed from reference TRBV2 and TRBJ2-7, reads EPEVTQTPSHQVTQMGQEVILRCVPISNHLYFYWYRQILGQKVEFLVSFYNNEISEKSEIFDDQFSVERPDGSNFTLKIRSTKLEDSAMYFCASRAGEPYEQYFGPGTRLTVT.

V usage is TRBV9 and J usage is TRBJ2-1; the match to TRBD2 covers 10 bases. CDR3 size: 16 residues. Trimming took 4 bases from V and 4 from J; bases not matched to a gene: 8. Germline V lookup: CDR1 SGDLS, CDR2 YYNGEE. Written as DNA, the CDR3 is TGTGCCAGCAGCTTCCCGGCTAGCGGGGGATACAATGAGCAGTTCTTC. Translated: CASSFPASGGYNEQFF.

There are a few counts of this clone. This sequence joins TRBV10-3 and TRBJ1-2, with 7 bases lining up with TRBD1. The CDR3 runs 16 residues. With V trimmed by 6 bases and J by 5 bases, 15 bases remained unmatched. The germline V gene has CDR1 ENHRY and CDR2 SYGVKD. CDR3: CAIRHLTGPHLYGYTF. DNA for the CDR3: TGTGCCATCAGACACCTGACAGGGCCCCACCTTTATGGCTACACCTTC.

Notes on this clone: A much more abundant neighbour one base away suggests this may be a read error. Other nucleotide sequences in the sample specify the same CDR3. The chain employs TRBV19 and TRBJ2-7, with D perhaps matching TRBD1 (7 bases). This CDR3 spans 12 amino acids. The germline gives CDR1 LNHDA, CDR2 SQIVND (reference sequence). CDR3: CASNQGGNEQYF. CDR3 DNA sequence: TGTGCTAGTAATCAGGGGGGAAACGAGCAGTACTTC. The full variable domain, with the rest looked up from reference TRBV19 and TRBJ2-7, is DGGITQSPKYLFRKEGQNVTLSCEQNLNHDAMYWYRQDPGQGLRLIYYSQIVNDFQKGDIAEGYSVSREKKESFPLTVTSAQKNPTAFYLCASNQGGNEQYFGPGTRLTVT.

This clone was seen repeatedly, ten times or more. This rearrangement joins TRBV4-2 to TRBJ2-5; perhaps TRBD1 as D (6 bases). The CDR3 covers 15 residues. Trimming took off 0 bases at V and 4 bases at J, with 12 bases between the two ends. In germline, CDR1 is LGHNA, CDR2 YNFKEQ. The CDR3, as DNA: TGTGCCAGCAGCCAAGAGAGGGGGACGGGAGAGACCCAGTACTTC. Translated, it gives CASSQERGTGETQYF.

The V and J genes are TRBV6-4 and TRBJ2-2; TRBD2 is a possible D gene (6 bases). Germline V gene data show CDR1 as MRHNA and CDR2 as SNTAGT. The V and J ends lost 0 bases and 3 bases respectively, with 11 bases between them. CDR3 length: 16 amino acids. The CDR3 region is CASSDSGGRDTGELFF. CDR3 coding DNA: TGTGCCAGCAGTGACTCGGGGGGAAGGGACACCGGGGAGCTGTTTTTT.

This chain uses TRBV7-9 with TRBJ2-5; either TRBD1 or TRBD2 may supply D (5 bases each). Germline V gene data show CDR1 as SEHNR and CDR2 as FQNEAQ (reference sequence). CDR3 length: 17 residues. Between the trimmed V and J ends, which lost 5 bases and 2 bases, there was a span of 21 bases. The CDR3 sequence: CASSPRDAKRWQETQYF. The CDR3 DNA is TGTGCCAGCAGCCCGAGGGACGCCAAGAGGTGGCAAGAGACCCAGTACTTC.

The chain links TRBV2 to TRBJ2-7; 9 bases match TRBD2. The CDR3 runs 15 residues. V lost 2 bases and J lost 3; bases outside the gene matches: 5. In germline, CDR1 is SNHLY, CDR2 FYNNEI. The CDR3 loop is CASSERLAGLYEQYF. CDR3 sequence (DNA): TGTGCCAGCAGTGAAAGGCTAGCGGGACTCTACGAGCAGTACTTC.

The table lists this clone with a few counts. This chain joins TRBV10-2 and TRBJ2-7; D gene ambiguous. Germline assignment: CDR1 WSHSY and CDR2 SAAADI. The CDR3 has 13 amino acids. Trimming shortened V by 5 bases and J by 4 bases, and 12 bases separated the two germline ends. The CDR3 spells CASSFYGRYEQYF. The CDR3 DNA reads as TGCGCCAGCAGTTTTTACGGTCGGTACGAGCAGTACTTC.

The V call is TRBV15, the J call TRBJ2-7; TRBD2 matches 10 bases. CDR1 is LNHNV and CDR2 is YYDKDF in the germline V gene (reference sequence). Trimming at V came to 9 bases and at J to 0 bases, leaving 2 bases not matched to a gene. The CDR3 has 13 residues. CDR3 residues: CATASGSSYEQYF. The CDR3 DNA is TGTGCCACGGCTAGCGGGAGCTCCTACGAGCAGTACTTC.

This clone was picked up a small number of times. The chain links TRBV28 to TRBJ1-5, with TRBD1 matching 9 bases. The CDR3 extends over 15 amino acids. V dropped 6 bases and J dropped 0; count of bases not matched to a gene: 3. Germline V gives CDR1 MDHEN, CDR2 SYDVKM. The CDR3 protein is CASSWTGASNQPQHF. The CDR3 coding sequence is TGTGCCAGCAGCTGGACAGGGGCTAGCAATCAGCCCCAGCATTTT.

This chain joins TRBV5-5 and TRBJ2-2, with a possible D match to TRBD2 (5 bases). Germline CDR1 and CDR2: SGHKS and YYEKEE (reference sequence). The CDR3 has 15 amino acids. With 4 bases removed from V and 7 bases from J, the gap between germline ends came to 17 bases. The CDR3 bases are TGTGCCAGCAGCGACGAGTTCGGGGTGGGCGGGGAGCTGTTTTTT. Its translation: CASSDEFGVGGELFF.

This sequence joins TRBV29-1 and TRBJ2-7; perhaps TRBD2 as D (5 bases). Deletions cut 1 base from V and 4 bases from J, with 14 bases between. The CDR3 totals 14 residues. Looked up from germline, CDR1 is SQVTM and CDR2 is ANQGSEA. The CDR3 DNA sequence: TGCAGCGTTGAAGGTCACAGCGGTAGATACGAGCAGTACTTC. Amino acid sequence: CSVEGHSGRYEQYF.